This TCR beta chain was retrieved from a study of cytomegalovirus exposure and HLA in healthy donors. The table lists this clone with a few counts. This CDR3 comprises 17 residues. CDR1 LNHDA and CDR2 SQIVND come from the germline V gene (reference sequence). V lost 3 bases and J 0 bases, leaving 14 bases between the germline ends. The PCR contained 60 Vbeta and 13 Jbeta primers. Clones were sequenced by immunoSEQ multiplex PCR, and TCRdb holds only the in-frame ones, with some missing. The repertoire has roughly 130,000 clones, roughly 70% of them found once; the top ten carry approximately 7%. This chain uses TRBV19 with TRBJ1-4; D possibly corresponds to TRBD1 (6 bases). Sequencing input: PBMCs. The clonotype originates from a man aged 35 to 55 in good health and CMV-seropositive. The CDR3: CASSMDSDRSTNEKLFF. CDR3 DNA sequence: TGTGCCAGTAGTATGGACAGCGACCGCTCAACTAATGAAAAACTGTTTTTT.